This T cell receptor (beta chain) is from a study of Graves' ophthalmopathy and Graves' hyperthyroidism (dated by TCRdb to 2016 to 2019). Study-level background: Peripheral blood was collected at initial diagnosis, before any treatment. The study used signatures of the TCR beta repertoire to tell Graves' ophthalmopathy apart from Graves' hyperthyroidism and to predict which patients would progress to ophthalmopathy. In total, approximately 130 blood samples were TCR-sequenced: around 42 ophthalmopathy, some 75 hyperthyroidism and roughly 17 hyperthyroidism-to-ophthalmopathy patients. A discovery set of 90 to 100 patients (around 40 ophthalmopathy, about 58 stable hyperthyroidism) was enrolled to explore V-J signatures distinguishing ophthalmopathy from hyperthyroidism. An independent validation cohort comprised 18 to 20 hyperthyroidism patients and 15 to 17 patients who later progressed from hyperthyroidism to ophthalmopathy. In roughly six hyperthyroidism patients, T-cell repertoires of thyroid tissue and blood were compared. Following sampling, methimazole starting at 30 mg daily was administered to hyperthyroidism patients, and high-dose intravenous methylprednisolone was administered to ophthalmopathy patients. For training and testing, the roughly 97 patients in the discovery cohort were randomly divided in a 7:3 ratio.

Hyperthyroidism was defined as stable when no progression to ophthalmopathy occurred within 18 months of follow-up. Hyperthyroidism patients were newly diagnosed, with disease duration under 2 months, and aged 18 to 65 years. Patients with other autoimmune diseases, uncontrolled infections, pregnancy or lactation were excluded from the study. Clinical symptoms, serum thyroxine, TRAb, thyroid ultrasound and orbital computed tomography formed the basis of the diagnosis. Using Ficoll-Paque density gradient centrifugation, PBMCs were isolated from about 9.4 ml of fresh peripheral blood. Total RNA was extracted using Trizol reagent, and RNA quality was checked on an Agilent 2100 Bioanalyzer. Overall results and qualifications from the work: In validation, the model predicted ophthalmopathy progression with roughly 68% sensitivity and less than 80% specificity; more than ten predicted patients were CT-confirmed with GO in a median of approximately six months. Sample size was not statistically predetermined, and group allocation was not concealed from the investigators. Most expanded thyroid clonotypes with frequency above 0.001 were also detected in blood, suggesting blood repertoires may reflect the thyroid immune response. Ophthalmopathy was separated from stable hyperthyroidism by the 13-signature model with just under 90% sensitivity and approximately 84% specificity in cross-validation and with 80%/75% in the test set.

Many counts were recorded for this clonotype. The antigen it binds to is not known. Base quality data are lacking; no much larger clone is found one base away. Trimming at the junction amounts to 7 bases on V and 8 bases on J, and the germline ends lie 13 bases apart. Taken from the germline V gene, the CDR1 and CDR2 loops are KGHDR and SFDVKD. Including cysteine and phenylalanine, the CDR3 has 12 amino acids. The read is trimmed to its CDR3 DNA, 36 bases read in frame from base 1. For repertoire sequencing, TCR beta CDR3 regions were amplified from RNA transcripts. HTBI primers and the Qiagen OneStep RT-PCR kit were used in a first-round RT-PCR, which was followed by a second-round multiplex PCR, size selection and purification. The libraries underwent paired-end sequencing with 100 bp reads on an Illumina HiSeq2000. As for the original processing: SOAPnuke was used to process the reads, removing any read that contained adapters or uncalled bases, had a mean Phred below 15, or lacked an exact match to the constant primer or identifier. COPE v1.2.5 was used to merge the high-quality paired reads. Each unique nucleotide sequence was defined as a clonotype, and clonotypes were aligned to IMGT TRB V, D and J references with MiTCR v1.1. The analysis was limited to V-J combinations with a frequency above 0.0001, which together covered 98% to 99.2% of repertoires. For each V-J combination, a TCR clonal expansion and chaos score was defined as F50 clonal expansion divided by the chaos observed in the TCRdist matrix. Welch's t-statistics and random forest were used to reduce the features to 10 to 15 V-J combinations, which were then used as input to a naive Bayes classifier. The similarity between thyroid and blood repertoires was quantified using the Morisita-Horn index. Using fastp at Q25 and MiXCR, TCRdb reprocessed the public reads and kept productive beta chains. Identical CDR3 protein sequences are pooled into one entry, listed with their most common genes and DNA. None of the V and J calls come from the authors' own analysis; TCRdb made them. Here the sample has some 410,000 distinct CDR3 sequences; roughly 20% occur a single time. Of the sample, under 3% is held by the ten largest clones.

The sequence was obtained from a woman in her late teens or twenties with stable Graves' hyperthyroidism. Donor details come from another sample of the same person, matched by shared clones. What was sequenced was peripheral blood. Here the chain combines TRBV24-1 and TRBJ1-2; no D segment can be confidently identified. CDR3 loop: CATSEAYGGYTF. The DNA sequence is given as TGTGCCACCAGCGAAGCCTATGGCGGCTACACCTTC.